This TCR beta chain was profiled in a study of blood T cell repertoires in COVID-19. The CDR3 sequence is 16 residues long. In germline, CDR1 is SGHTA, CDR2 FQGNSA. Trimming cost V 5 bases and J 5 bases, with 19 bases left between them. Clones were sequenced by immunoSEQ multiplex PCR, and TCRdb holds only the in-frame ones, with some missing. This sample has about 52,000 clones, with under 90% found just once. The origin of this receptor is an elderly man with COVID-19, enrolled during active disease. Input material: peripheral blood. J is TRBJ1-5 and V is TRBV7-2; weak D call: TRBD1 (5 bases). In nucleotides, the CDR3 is TGTGCCAGCAGCCCCACCGGGGTGGGGGGGGATCAGCCCCAGCATTTT. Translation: CASSPTGVGGDQPQHF. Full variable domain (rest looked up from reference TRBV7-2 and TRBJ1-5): GAGVSQSPSNKVTEKGKDVELRCDPISGHTALYWYRQSLGQGLEFLIYFQGNSAPDKSGLPSDRFSAERTGGSVSTLTIQRTQQEDSAVYLCASSPTGVGGDQPQHFGDGTRLSIL.